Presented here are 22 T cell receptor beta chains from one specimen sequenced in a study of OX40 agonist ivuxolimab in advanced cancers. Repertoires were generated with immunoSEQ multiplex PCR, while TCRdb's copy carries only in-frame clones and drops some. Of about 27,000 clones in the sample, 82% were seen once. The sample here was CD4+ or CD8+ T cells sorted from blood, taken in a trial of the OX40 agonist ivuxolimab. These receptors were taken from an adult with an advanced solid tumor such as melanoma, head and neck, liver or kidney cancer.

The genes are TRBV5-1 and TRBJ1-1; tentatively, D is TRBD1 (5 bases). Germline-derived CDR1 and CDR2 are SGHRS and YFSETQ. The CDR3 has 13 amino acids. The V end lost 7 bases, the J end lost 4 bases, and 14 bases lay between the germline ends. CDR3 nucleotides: TGCGCCAGCGGAGGGGTGTCAGGCACTGAAGCTTTCTTT. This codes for CASGGVSGTEAFF.

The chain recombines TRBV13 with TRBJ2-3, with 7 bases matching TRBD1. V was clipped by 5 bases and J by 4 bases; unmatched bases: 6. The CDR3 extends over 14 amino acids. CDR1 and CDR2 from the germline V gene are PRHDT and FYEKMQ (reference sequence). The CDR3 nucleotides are TGTGCCAGCAGCACAGGACAGGCCCCAGATACGCAGTATTTT. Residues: CASSTGQAPDTQYF.

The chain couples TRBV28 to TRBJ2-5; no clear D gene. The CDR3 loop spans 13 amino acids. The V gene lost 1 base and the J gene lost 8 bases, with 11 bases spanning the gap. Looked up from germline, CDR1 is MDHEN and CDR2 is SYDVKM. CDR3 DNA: TGTGCCAGCAGTTTATTAGGCATCCCAACCCAGTACTTC. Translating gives CASSLLGIPTQYF. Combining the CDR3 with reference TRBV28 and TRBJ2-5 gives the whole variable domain DVKVTQSSRYLVKRTGEKVFLECVQDMDHENMFWYRQDPGLGLRLIYFSYDVKMKEKGDIPEGYSVSREKKERFSLILESASTNQTSMYLCASSLLGIPTQYFGPGTRLLVL.

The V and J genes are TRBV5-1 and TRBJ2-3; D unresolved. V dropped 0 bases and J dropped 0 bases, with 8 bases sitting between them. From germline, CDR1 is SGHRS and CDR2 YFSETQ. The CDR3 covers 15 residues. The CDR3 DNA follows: TGCGCCAGCAGCTTGGGCACATTTAGCACAGATACGCAGTATTTT. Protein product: CASSLGTFSTDTQYF.

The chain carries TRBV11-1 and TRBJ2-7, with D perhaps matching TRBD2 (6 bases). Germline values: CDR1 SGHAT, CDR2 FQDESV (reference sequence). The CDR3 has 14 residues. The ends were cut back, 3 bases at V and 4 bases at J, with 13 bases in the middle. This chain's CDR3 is CASSFRGNHYEQYF. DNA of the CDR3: TGTGCCAGCAGCTTCCGGGGGAATCATTACGAGCAGTACTTC.

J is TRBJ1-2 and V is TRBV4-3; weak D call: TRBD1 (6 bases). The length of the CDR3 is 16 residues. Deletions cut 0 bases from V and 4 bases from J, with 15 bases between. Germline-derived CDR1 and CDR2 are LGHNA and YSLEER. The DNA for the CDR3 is TGCGCCAGCAGCCAAGATTGGGGGGGGGCTGGCTATGGCTACACCTTC. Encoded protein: CASSQDWGGAGYGYTF.

The CDR3 DNA reads as TGTGCCAGCAGTTTACCGGGACTAGCGGGAGGGCCCTACAATGAGCAGTTCTTC. Its translation is CASSLPGLAGGPYNEQFF. The chain recombines TRBV27 with TRBJ2-1; 16 bases fit TRBD2. Per the germline V gene, CDR1 is MNHEY and CDR2 is SMNVEV (reference sequence). CDR3 length: 18 residues. J was trimmed by 2 bases and V by 2 bases; bases with no gene match: 3.

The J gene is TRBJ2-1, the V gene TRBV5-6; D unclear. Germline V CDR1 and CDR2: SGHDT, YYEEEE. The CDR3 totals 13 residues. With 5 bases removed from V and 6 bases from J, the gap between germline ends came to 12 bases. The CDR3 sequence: CASSVDWGNEQFF. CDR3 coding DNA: TGTGCCAGCAGTGTTGATTGGGGCAATGAGCAGTTCTTC.

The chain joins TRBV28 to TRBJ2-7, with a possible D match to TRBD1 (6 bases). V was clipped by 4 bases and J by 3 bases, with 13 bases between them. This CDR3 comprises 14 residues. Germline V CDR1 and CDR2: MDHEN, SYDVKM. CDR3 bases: TGTGCCAGCAGTTCCATCAGGGGAAGCTACGAGCAGTACTTC. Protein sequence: CASSSIRGSYEQYF.

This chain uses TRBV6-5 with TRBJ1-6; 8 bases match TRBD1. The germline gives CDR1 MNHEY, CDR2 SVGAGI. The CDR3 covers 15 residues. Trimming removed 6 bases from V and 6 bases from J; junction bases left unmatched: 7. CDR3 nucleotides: TGTGCCAGCAGGATAGGACAGGGTTTTAATTCACCCCTCCACTTT. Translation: CASRIGQGFNSPLHF.

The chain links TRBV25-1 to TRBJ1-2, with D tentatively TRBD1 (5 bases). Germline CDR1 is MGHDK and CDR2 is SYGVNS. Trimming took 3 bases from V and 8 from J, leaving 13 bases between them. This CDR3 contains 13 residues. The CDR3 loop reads CASSEARESGYTF. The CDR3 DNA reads TGTGCCAGCAGTGAGGCCAGGGAGTCCGGCTACACCTTC.

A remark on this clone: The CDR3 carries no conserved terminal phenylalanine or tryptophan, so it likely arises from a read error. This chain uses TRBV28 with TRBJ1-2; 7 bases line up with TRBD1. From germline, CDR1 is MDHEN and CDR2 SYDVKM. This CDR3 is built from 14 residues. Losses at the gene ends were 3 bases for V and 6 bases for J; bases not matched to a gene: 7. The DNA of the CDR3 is TGTGCCAGCAGTTTCTTAGGGACAGTTCATGGCTACACCTCC. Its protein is CASSFLGTVHGYTS.

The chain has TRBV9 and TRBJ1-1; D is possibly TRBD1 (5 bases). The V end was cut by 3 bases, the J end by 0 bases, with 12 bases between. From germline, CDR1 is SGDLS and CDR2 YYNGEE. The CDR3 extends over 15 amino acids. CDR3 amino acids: CASSETGLLNTEAFF. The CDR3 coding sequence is TGTGCCAGCAGCGAGACGGGACTTCTGAACACTGAAGCTTTCTTT.

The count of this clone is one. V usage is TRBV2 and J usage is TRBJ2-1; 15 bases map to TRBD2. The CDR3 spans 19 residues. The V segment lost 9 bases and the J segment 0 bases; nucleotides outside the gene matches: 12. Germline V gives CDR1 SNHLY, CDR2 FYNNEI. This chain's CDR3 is CARRTSGRAEGISYNEQFF. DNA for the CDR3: TGTGCCAGGAGGACTAGCGGGAGGGCCGAGGGGATCTCCTACAATGAGCAGTTCTTC.

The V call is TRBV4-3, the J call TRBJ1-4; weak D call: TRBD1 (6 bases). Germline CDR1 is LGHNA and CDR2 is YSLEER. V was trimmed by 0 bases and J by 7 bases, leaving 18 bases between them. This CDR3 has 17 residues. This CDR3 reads CASSQDTFQGHPEKLFF. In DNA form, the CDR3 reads TGCGCCAGCAGCCAAGATACCTTCCAGGGACACCCTGAAAAACTGTTTTTT.

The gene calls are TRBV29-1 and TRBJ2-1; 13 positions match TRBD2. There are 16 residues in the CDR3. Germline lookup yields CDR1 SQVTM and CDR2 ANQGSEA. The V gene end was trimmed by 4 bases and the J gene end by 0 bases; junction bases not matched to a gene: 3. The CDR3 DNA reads TGCAGCGTTGGGGGACTAGCGGGACACTCCTACAATGAGCAGTTCTTC. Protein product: CSVGGLAGHSYNEQFF.

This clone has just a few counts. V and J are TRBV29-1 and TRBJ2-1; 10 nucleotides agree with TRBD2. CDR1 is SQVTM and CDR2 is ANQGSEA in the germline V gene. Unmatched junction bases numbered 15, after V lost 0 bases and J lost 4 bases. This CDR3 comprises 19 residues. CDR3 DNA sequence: TGCAGCGTTGAAGATGATAGCCTTATGCTAGCGGGGGCTTACAATGAGCAGTTCTTC. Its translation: CSVEDDSLMLAGAYNEQFF.

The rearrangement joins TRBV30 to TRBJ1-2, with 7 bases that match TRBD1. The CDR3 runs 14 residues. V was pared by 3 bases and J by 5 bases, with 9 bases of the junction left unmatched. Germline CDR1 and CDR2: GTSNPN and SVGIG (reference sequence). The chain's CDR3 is CAWRPGGVLYGYTF. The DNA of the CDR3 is TGTGCCTGGAGGCCAGGGGGGGTTCTTTATGGCTACACCTTC.

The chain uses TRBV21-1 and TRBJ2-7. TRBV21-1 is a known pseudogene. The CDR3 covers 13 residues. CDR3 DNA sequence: TGTGCCAGCCGCCGGGACCGAGCCTACGAGCAGTACTTC. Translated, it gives CASRRDRAYEQYF.

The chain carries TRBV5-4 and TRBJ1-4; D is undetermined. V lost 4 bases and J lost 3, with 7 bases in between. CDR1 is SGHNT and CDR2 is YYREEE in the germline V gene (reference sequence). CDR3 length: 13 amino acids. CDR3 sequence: CASSVGSNEKLFF. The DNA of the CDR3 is TGTGCCAGCAGCGTAGGGTCTAATGAAAAACTGTTTTTT.

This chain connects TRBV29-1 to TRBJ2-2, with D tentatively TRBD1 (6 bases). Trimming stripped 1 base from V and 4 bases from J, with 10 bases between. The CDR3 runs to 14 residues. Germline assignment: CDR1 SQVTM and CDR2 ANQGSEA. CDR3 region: CSVEVGDTTGELFF. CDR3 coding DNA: TGCAGCGTTGAAGTTGGGGACACCACCGGGGAGCTGTTTTTT.

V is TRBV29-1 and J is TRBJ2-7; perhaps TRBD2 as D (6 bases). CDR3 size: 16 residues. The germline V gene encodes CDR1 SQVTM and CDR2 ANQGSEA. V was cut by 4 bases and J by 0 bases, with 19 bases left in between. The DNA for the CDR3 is TGCAGCGTTGCCACTCAGATGGGACTCCTCTCCTACGAGCAGTACTTC. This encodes CSVATQMGLLSYEQYF.